The clone carrying this T cell receptor beta chain is a singleton in its sample. Its antigen is unknown. This specimen belongs to a study of T-cell memory formation after mild COVID-19. Study results and limitations: Second-wave clones reaching peak frequency on day 37 lacked confirmed SARS-CoV-2 specificity. A second wave expanding day 15 to 37 was CD4+-biased; contracting clones were balanced.

Per the germline V gene, CDR1 is LNHNV and CDR2 is YYDKDF (reference sequence). The CDR3 length is 14 residues. Deletions cut 1 base from V and 2 bases from J, with 9 bases between. A 5'RACE reaction primed in the constant segment made cDNA libraries of TCR alpha and TCR beta, and these carried sample barcodes and UMIs. TCRdb itself ran the 5' RACE reads through MiXCR, one entry per CDR3 protein. The sample lists hundreds of thousands of distinct CDR3 sequences, roughly 21% occurring once. The sequencing sample was made of PBMCs or a T cell subset sorted from them (not recorded which). The rearrangement uses TRBV15 and TRBJ2-7, with a possible D match to TRBD2 (5 bases). This clonotype was sampled from an adult woman who had mild COVID-19 (a few samples of this study predate the infection). Cell type and time point are not known. DNA for the CDR3: TGTGCCACCAGCAGAGGTGGGAGTACCTACGAGCAGTACTTC. It specifies CATSRGGSTYEQYF.